This TCR beta chain appears in the sequencing data of a study of cytomegalovirus exposure and HLA in healthy donors. CDR3 size: 16 residues. Germline assignment: CDR1 PRHDT and CDR2 FYEKMQ (reference sequence). V was clipped by 5 bases and J by 3 bases; unmatched bases: 13. The sample holds one count of this clone. Method: immunoSEQ multiplex PCR; TCRdb's copy keeps in-frame clones and lacks some. The table includes some 340,000 clones, about nine tenths detected once. The sequence was collected from a woman under 40 in good health and CMV-seropositive. Sequenced material: PBMCs. The V gene is TRBV13, the J gene TRBJ2-7, with 7 nucleotides matching TRBD2. CDR3 bases: TGTGCCAGCAGCCCCGTAGCGGGCTCCTCACTCTACGAGCAGTACTTC. Its protein is CASSPVAGSSLYEQYF.